At least ten counts were recorded for the clone carrying this T cell receptor (beta chain). The antigen is undetermined. Using RNA transcripts as the source, TCR beta CDR3 regions were amplified. TCR CDR3 underwent first-round RT-PCR with the HTBI primer set. Each CDR3 protein gets one entry after TCRdb re-called the multiplex PCR reads with MiXCR. The profile shows about 620,000 distinct CDR3 sequences, about a sixth of them singletons. These data come from a study of T cells in Graves' hyperthyroidism and ophthalmopathy. Study-level information: At the time of initial diagnosis and before any treatment, peripheral blood was collected. Study observations and caveats: Using 13 V-J features, a model discriminated ophthalmopathy from stable hyperthyroidism.

The CDR3 length is 15 residues. J lost 2 bases, V lost 5 bases, and 8 bases had no gene match. Germline V gene data show CDR1 as SGHTA and CDR2 as FQGNSA. Diagnosis relied on clinical symptoms, serum thyroxine and TRAb, thyroid ultrasound and orbital computed tomography. PBMCs were obtained from 7.5 to 10 ml fresh peripheral blood. The clonotype was recovered from a woman aged 25-40 years with Graves' hyperthyroidism. The chain has TRBV7-2 and TRBJ1-1, with 7 bases identical to TRBD1. Sequencing input: blood. The CDR3 bases are TGTGCCAGCAGCCCCCGGACAGGCCGTAACACTGAAGCTTTCTTT. It codes for CASSPRTGRNTEAFF.